These 5 T cell receptor beta chains originate from one sample sequenced in a study of cytomegalovirus exposure and HLA in healthy donors. The PCR contained 60 Vbeta and 13 Jbeta primers. Some clones are missing from TCRdb's copy, which holds only in-frame ones; the method was immunoSEQ multiplex PCR. Altogether under 200,000 clones are present, around three quarters being singletons, with the ten largest covering 1%. The specimen sequenced was PBMCs. These TCRs come from a woman in her forties or fifties in good health and CMV-seropositive.

This clone was detected only once. The J gene is TRBJ2-6, the V gene TRBV11-2, with 7 bases that match TRBD2. Germline lookup yields CDR1 SGHAT and CDR2 FQNNGV. With V trimmed by 7 bases and J by 0 bases, 9 bases remained unmatched. This CDR3 has 17 residues. As DNA, the CDR3 is TGTGCCAGCATCCAACAAATAGCGGGCTCTGGGGCCAACGTCCTGACTTTC. This sequence encodes CASIQQIAGSGANVLTF.

The rearrangement uses TRBV5-1 and TRBJ2-5, with TRBD2 matching over 13 bases. This CDR3 is 16 amino acids long. V was pared by 4 bases and J by 4 bases, with 7 bases of the junction left unmatched. Germline V gene data show CDR1 as SGHRS and CDR2 as YFSETQ. The CDR3 DNA sequence: TGCGCCAGCAGCCTTCCGGGACTAGCGGGGTCAGAGACCCAGTACTTC. This translates into CASSLPGLAGSETQYF.

The chain employs TRBV28 and TRBJ1-2; D gene uncertain. This CDR3 comprises 13 residues. V lost 5 bases to trimming and J lost 0 bases, with 7 bases between them. Germline CDR1 and CDR2: MDHEN and SYDVKM. DNA of the CDR3: TGTGCCAGCAGTCGTTCCCCTAACTATGGCTACACCTTC. Translated, it gives CASSRSPNYGYTF.

J is TRBJ2-1 and V is TRBV5-1; a possible D gene is TRBD2 (6 bases). Germline CDR1 is SGHRS and CDR2 is YFSETQ. Between the trimmed V and J ends, which lost 6 bases and 9 bases, there was a span of 25 bases. This CDR3 region has 16 residues. CDR3 in amino acids: CASTYTIPGAGGEQFF. CDR3 coding DNA: TGCGCCAGCACCTATACTATTCCCGGGGCCGGGGGTGAGCAGTTCTTC.

The chain's CDR3 is CASSNRLAGGETQYF. Here the CDR3 DNA reads TGTGCCAGTAGTAACCGGCTAGCGGGGGGAGAGACCCAGTACTTC. This chain joins TRBV19 and TRBJ2-5; TRBD2 matches 11 bases. Germline V gene lookup returns CDR1 LNHDA and CDR2 SQIVND (reference sequence). CDR3 length: 15 residues. With 4 bases clipped from V and 4 bases from J, the junction kept 5 bases outside the gene matches.